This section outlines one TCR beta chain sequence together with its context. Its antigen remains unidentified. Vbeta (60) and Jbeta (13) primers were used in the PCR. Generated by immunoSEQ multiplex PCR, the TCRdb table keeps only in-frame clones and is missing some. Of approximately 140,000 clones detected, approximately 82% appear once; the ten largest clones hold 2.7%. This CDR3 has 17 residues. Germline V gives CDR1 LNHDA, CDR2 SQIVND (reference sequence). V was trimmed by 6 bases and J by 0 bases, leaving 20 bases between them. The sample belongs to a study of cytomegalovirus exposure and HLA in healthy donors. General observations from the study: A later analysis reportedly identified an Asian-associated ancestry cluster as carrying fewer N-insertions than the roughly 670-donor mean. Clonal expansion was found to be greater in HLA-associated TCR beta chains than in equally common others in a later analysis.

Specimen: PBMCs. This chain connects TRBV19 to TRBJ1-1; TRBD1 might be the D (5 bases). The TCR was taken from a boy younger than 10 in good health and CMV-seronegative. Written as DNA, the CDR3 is TGTGCCAGTAGCCGAGTCCTCGGCAGGGCTATGAACACTGAAGCTTTCTTT. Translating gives CASSRVLGRAMNTEAFF.